This TCR beta chain derives from a study of blood T cells in healthy people across ages. The study, taken as a whole, reports: Both naive CD4+ cell counts and diversity were greater in long-lived donors than in aged donors.

The use of a sample-barcoded 5' primer and a J-beta primer mix characterized a second PCR of roughly 6 to 11 cycles. Sequencing yielded, for each sample, at least 2.5 million paired-end reads carrying CDR3. TCRdb passed the 5' RACE reads through MiXCR, listing each CDR3 protein once. The sample has some 550,000 distinct CDR3 sequences, around 50% seen once. The CDR3 contains 13 residues. Germline assignment: CDR1 DFQATT and CDR2 SNEGSKA (reference sequence). V was shortened by 8 bases and J by 0 bases, with 12 bases between the two germline ends. For this clonotype: Its specificity is unknown.

It was ten milliliters of peripheral blood that were drawn from each donor. This TCR was sampled from an elderly man in good health. This sequence joins TRBV20-1 and TRBJ2-3; D may be TRBD1 or TRBD2 (5 bases each). What was sequenced was blood. This chain's CDR3 is CSTRDHSTDTQYF. The DNA of the CDR3 is TGCAGTACCCGGGACCACAGCACAGATACGCAGTATTTT.